This passage covers 6 T cell receptor beta chains from one sample sequenced in a study of T cell responses to AZD1222 COVID-19 vaccine. Repertoires were generated with immunoSEQ multiplex PCR, while TCRdb's copy carries only in-frame clones and drops some. The sample lists roughly 65,000 clones, approximately 80% occurring once. Sample: peripheral blood, taken on day 0 of AZD1222 vaccination. The receptor set was obtained from an adult in good health.

This chain uses TRBV11-2 with TRBJ2-3; 7 bases fit TRBD2. V lost 0 bases, J lost 2 bases, and 17 bases stayed unmatched. The CDR3 consists of 20 residues. The germline V gene encodes CDR1 SGHAT and CDR2 FQNNGV. The CDR3 nucleotides are TGTGCCAGCAGCTTAGATCGAGTCCCGGGGGGTATGCTTGACACAGATACGCAGTATTTT. It encodes CASSLDRVPGGMLDTDTQYF.

The V call is TRBV28, the J call TRBJ1-5; D call uncertain. Between the trimmed V and J ends, which lost 3 bases and 2 bases, there was a span of 11 bases. This CDR3 has 15 residues. The germline gives CDR1 MDHEN, CDR2 SYDVKM. The CDR3 sequence: CASSFYERRNQPQHF. The CDR3 nucleotides read TGTGCCAGCAGTTTTTATGAGAGGCGCAATCAGCCCCAGCATTTT.

The gene calls are TRBV30 and TRBJ2-1, with D tentatively TRBD1 (6 bases). V shed 3 bases and J shed 11 bases, with 20 bases lying between them. From germline, CDR1 is GTSNPN and CDR2 SVGIG (reference sequence). This CDR3 comprises 14 residues. The CDR3: CAWRPGLQGKKQFF. The CDR3 coding sequence is TGTGCCTGGAGGCCCGGTCTACAGGGAAAGAAGCAGTTCTTC.

The chain recombines TRBV19 with TRBJ1-2; D remains unclear. The V gene's germline CDR1 is LNHDA and CDR2 SQIVND (reference sequence). The V end lost 0 bases, the J end lost 8 bases, and 16 bases lay between the germline ends. This CDR3 comprises 15 residues. CDR3 sequence reads: CASSIEMPGIGGYTF. DNA of the CDR3: TGTGCCAGTAGTATAGAGATGCCGGGCATTGGAGGCTACACCTTC.

This chain links TRBV7-9 with TRBJ1-1; D ambiguous. The V end was cut by 3 bases, the J end by 1 base, with 6 bases between. The CDR3 extends over 13 amino acids. CDR1 is SEHNR, CDR2 FQNEAQ, per germline (reference sequence). Here the CDR3 reads CASSFRGNTEAFF. CDR3 coding DNA: TGTGCCAGCAGCTTCCGCGGGAACACTGAAGCTTTCTTT.

This chain connects TRBV9 to TRBJ1-3; D is possibly TRBD1 (6 bases). The V end was cut by 3 bases, the J end by 5 bases, with 15 bases between. Germline loops: CDR1 SGDLS, CDR2 YYNGEE. The CDR3 is 15 amino acids. This CDR3 is CASSAKRTARNTIYF. CDR3 DNA: TGTGCCAGCAGCGCCAAAAGGACAGCTAGAAACACCATATATTTT.